This T cell receptor beta chain was captured in a study of yellow fever vaccine responses in identical twins. About this clonotype itself: Its specificity is unknown.

Germline assignment: CDR1 MNHEY and CDR2 SMNVEV (reference sequence). The CDR3 is 14 amino acids. Trimming cost V 0 bases and J 0 bases, with 6 bases left between them. Each CDR3 protein gets one entry after TCRdb re-called the RT-PCR reads with MiXCR. The sample includes some 16,000 distinct CDR3 sequences, about four fifths of them seen just once. Notes on the study in general: Reportedly, twins' vaccine T cell responses looked partly convergent and partly personalized.

The V call is TRBV27, the J call TRBJ2-7, with no clear D. The origin of this receptor is a woman aged 18-35 years who received the yellow fever vaccine. Material: T cells from blood (PBMCs), unsorted or a sorted subset (not recorded which), obtained before or after yellow fever vaccination (not recorded which). The CDR3 nucleotides read TGTGCCAGCAGTTTATCTTGGAGCTCCTACGAGCAGTACTTC. Amino acid sequence: CASSLSWSSYEQYF.